This T cell receptor beta chain was retrieved from a study of identical twins. The V gene's germline CDR1 is SGHTA and CDR2 FQGNSA. CDR3 length: 16 residues. V trimming: 4 bases; J trimming: 5 bases; junction bases outside the gene matches: 4. TCRdb independently ran MiXCR on the 5' RACE reads; one entry per CDR3 protein. The sample has under 500,000 distinct CDR3 sequences; more than 13% are singletons. The same data also went into a second study, on yellow fever vaccine responses in identical twins.

The receptor was derived from a woman younger than 35 in good health. The sequencing input was CD4+ T cells sorted from blood. J is TRBJ2-1 and V is TRBV7-2; 14 bases are shared with TRBD2. The CDR3 loop reads CASSWRTSGGNNEQFF. CDR3 DNA sequence: TGTGCCAGCAGCTGGAGGACTAGCGGGGGGAACAATGAGCAGTTCTTC.